The source of this T cell receptor (beta chain) is a study of cytomegalovirus exposure and HLA in healthy donors. Background on the study: The roughly 120 validation repertoires used the same platform as the roughly 670 first-cohort repertoires (as reported by a later analysis).

Donors came from a validation cohort of 90 to 150 subjects, distinct from the first 666-subject cohort. The study, taken as a whole, reports: For most TCR sequences rarity was the rule, although some public TCRs occurred in many donors.

TCRdb keeps only in-frame clones here, not all; method: immunoSEQ multiplex PCR. This table holds a few hundred thousand clones, roughly 89% found once. This CDR3 is built from 16 residues. The V gene end was trimmed by 4 bases and the J gene end by 6 bases; junction bases not matched to a gene: 6. CDR1 SNHLY and CDR2 FYNNEI come from the germline V gene. A remark on this clone: Antigen: not known.

This chain links TRBV2 with TRBJ2-1; TRBD2 aligns across 13 bases. The TCR was taken from a woman aged 18-29 years in good health and CMV-seronegative. Material: PBMCs. The CDR3 region is CASSGTSGGAFNEQFF. DNA of the CDR3: TGTGCCAGCAGTGGAACTAGCGGGGGGGCTTTCAATGAGCAGTTCTTC. Variable domain in full (rest from reference TRBV2 and TRBJ2-1): EPEVTQTPSHQVTQMGQEVILRCVPISNHLYFYWYRQILGQKVEFLVSFYNNEISEKSEIFDDQFSVERPDGSNFTLKIRSTKLEDSAMYFCASSGTSGGAFNEQFFGPGTRLTVL.